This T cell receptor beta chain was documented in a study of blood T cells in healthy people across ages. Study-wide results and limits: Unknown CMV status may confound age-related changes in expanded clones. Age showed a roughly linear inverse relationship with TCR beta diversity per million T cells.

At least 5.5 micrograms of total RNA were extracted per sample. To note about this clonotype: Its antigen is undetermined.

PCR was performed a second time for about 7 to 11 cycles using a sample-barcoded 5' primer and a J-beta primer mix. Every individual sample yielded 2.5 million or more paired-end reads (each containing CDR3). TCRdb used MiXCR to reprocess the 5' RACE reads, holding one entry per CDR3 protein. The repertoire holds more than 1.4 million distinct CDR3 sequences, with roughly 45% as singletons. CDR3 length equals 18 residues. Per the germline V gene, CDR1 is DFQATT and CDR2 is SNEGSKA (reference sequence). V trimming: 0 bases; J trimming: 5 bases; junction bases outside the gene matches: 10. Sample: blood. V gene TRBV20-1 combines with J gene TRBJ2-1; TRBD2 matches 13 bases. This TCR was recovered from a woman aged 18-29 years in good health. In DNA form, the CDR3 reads TGCAGTGCTAGAGATCCGAGGACTAGCGGGAGCTTCGACAATGAGCAGTTCTTC. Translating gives CSARDPRTSGSFDNEQFF.